This entry describes one T cell receptor beta chain. Original processing methods: The authors estimated nucleated cell counts from reference gene primer amplification. TCRdb keeps only in-frame clones here, not all; method: immunoSEQ multiplex PCR. For V, J and clone size, that table is used; D and trimming come from the DNA. Counted here are about half a million clones, 70% to 90% occurring once; the ten biggest clones make up under 4%. The sample comes from a study of blood T cell repertoires in COVID-19. V lost 7 bases and J 13 bases, leaving 24 bases between the germline ends. The CDR3 is made up of 14 amino acids. The germline V gene encodes CDR1 MNHEY and CDR2 SVGAGI.

This clonotype was obtained from a human donor in a cohort sampled during active COVID-19. Source material: peripheral blood. The J gene is TRBJ2-3, the V gene TRBV6-5; TRBD1 might be the D (7 bases). The CDR3 DNA reads TGTGCCAGCACCCAAGGGGGGACAGTCATCCGCAAGTATTTT. Translation: CASTQGGTVIRKYF.